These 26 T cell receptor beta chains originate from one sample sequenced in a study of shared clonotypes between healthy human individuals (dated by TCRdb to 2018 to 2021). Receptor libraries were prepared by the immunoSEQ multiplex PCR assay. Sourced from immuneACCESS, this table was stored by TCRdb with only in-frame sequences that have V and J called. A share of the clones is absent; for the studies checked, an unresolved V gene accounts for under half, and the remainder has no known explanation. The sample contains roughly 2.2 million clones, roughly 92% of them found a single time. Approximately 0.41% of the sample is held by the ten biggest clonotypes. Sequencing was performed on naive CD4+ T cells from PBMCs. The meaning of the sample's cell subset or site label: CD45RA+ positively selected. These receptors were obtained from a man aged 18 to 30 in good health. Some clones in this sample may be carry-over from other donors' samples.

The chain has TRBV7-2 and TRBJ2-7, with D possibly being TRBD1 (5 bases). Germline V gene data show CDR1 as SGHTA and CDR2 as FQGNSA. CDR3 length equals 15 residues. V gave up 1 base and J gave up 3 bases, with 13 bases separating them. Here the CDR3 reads CASSLVATDFYEQYF. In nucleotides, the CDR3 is TGTGCCAGCAGCTTAGTCGCGACAGACTTCTACGAGCAGTACTTC.

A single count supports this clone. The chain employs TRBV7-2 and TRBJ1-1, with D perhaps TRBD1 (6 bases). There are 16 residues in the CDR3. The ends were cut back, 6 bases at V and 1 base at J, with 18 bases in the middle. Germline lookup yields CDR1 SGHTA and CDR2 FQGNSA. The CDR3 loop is CASSSRRGARNTEAFF. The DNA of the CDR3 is TGTGCCAGCAGTTCCCGGAGGGGGGCCAGGAACACTGAAGCTTTCTTT.

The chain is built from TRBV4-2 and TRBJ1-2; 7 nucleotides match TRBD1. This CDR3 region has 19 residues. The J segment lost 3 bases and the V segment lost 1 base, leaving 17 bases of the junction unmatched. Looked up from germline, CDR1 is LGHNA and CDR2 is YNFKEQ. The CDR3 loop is CASSQVEGQAPRSDYGYTF. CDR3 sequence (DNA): TGTGCCAGCAGCCAAGTGGAAGGACAGGCCCCGAGGAGTGACTATGGCTACACCTTC.

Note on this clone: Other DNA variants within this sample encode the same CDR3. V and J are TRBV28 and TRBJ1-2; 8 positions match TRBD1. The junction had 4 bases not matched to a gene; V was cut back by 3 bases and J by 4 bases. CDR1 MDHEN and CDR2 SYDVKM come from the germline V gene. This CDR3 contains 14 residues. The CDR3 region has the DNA TGTGCCAGCAGTTTTGGACAGGGACTCTATGGCTACACCTTC. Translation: CASSFGQGLYGYTF.

CDR3 amino acids: CATSSRGDSYNEQFF. CDR3 DNA sequence: TGCGCCACCTCATCCAGGGGCGACTCCTACAATGAGCAGTTCTTC. The V and J genes are TRBV5-1 and TRBJ2-1, with D possibly being TRBD1 (6 bases). The CDR3 consists of 15 residues. Trimming removed 9 bases from V and 0 bases from J, with 16 bases in between. The germline V gene has CDR1 SGHRS and CDR2 YFSETQ.

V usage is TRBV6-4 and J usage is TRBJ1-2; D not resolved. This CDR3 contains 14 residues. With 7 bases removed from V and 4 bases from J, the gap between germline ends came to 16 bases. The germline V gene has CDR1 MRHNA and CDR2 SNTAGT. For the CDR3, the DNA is TGTGCCAGCAACCCCCCTTTGGTTTTCTATGGCTACACCTTC. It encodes CASNPPLVFYGYTF.

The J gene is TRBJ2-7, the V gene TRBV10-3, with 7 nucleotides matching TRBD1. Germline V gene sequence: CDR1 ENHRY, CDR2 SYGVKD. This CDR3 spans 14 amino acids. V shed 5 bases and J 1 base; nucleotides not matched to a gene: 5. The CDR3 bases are TGTGCCATCAGTCGACAGGGCTGGTCCTACGAGCAGTACTTC. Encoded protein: CAISRQGWSYEQYF.

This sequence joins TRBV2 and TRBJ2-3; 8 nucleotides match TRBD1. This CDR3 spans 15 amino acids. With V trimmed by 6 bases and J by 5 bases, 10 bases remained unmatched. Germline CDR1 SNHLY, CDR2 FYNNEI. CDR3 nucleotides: TGTGCCAGCAGCTTACAGGGGGAAGGAAGAGATACGCAGTATTTT. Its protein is CASSLQGEGRDTQYF.

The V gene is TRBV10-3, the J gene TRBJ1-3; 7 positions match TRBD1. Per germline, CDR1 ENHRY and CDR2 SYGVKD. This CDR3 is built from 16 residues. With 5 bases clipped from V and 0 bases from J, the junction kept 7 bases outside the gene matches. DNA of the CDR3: TGTGCCATCAGTCCACAGGGGTCGAGCTCTGGAAACACCATATATTTT. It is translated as CAISPQGSSSGNTIYF.

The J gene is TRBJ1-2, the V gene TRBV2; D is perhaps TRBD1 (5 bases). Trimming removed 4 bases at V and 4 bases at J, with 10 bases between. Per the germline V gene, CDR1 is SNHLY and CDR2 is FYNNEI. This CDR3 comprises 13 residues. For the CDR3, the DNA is TGTGCCAGCAGTGTGACAGATGGCTATGGCTACACCTTC. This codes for CASSVTDGYGYTF.

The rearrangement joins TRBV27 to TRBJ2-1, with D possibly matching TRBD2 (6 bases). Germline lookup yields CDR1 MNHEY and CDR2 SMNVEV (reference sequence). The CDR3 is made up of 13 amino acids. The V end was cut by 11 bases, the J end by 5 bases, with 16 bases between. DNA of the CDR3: TGTGCCTCTTCGGGACTGCCGGACAATGAGCAGTTCTTC. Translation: CASSGLPDNEQFF.

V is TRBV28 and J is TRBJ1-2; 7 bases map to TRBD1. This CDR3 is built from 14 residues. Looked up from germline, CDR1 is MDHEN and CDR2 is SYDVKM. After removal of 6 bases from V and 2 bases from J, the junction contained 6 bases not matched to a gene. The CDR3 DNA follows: TGTGCCAGCAGCCACGCCAGGGGGAACTATGGCTACACCTTC. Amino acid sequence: CASSHARGNYGYTF.

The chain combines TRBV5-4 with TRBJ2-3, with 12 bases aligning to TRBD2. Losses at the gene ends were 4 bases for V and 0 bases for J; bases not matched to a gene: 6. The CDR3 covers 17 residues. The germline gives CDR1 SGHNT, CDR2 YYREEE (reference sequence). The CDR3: CASSPNGLAGSTDTQYF. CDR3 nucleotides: TGTGCCAGCAGCCCGAACGGACTAGCGGGGAGCACAGATACGCAGTATTTT.

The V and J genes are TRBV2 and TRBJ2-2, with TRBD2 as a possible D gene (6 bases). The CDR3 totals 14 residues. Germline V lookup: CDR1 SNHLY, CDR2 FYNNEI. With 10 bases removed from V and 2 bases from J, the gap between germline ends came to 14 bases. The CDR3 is CATRYGGNTGELFF. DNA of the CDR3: TGTGCCACTCGGTACGGGGGTAACACCGGGGAGCTGTTTTTT.

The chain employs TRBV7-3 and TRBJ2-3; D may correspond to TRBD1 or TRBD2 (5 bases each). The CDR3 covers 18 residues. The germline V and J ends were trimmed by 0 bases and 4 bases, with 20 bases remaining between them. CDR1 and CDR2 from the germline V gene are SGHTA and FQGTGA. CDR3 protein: CASSLTAAGVRGADTQYF. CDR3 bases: TGTGCCAGCAGCTTAACGGCGGCTGGGGTTCGGGGCGCAGATACGCAGTATTTT.

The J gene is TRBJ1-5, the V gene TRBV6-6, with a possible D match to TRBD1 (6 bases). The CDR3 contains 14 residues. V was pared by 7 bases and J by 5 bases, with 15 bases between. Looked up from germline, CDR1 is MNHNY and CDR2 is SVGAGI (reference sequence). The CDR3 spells CASIQRRGDQPQHF. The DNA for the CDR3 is TGTGCCAGCATCCAACGCAGGGGAGATCAGCCCCAGCATTTT.

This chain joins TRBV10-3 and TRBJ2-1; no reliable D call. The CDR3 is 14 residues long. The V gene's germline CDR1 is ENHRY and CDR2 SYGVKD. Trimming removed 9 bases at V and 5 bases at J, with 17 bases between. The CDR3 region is CAIGKTREDNEQFF. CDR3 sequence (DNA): TGTGCCATAGGGAAGACTCGTGAAGACAATGAGCAGTTCTTC.

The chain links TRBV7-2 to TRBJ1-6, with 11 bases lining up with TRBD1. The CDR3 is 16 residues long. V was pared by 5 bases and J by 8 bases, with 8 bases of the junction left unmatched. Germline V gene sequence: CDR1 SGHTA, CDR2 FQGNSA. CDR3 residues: CASSRTGTGGYSPLHF. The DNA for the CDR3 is TGTGCCAGCAGCCGCACCGGGACAGGGGGTTATTCACCCCTCCACTTT.

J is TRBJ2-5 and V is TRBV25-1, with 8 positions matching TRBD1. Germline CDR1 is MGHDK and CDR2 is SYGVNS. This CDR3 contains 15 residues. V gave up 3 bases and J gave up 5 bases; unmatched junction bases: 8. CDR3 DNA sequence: TGTGCCAGCAGTGACCCCGGACAGGGTTGGGAGACCCAGTACTTC. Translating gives CASSDPGQGWETQYF. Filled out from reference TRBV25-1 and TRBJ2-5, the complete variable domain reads EADIYQTPRYLVIGTGKKITLECSQTMGHDKMYWYQQDPGMELHLIHYSYGVNSTEKGDLSSESTVSRIRTEHFPLTLESARPSHTSQYLCASSDPGQGWETQYFGPGTRLLVL.

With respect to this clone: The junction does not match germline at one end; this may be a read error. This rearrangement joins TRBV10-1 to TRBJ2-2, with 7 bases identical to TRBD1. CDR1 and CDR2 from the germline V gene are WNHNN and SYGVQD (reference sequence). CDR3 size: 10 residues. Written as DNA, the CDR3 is TGCGCCAGCAGCGACAGGGTTTTGGGTTTT. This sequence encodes CASSDRVLGF.

The CDR3 here is CASSLSAAADTQYF. The CDR3 DNA reads TGTGCCAGCAGTTTATCGGCGGCGGCAGATACGCAGTATTTT. The chain combines TRBV27 with TRBJ2-3; unclear D gene. The CDR3 extends over 14 amino acids. V was clipped by 0 bases and J by 4 bases, with 8 bases between them. Germline CDR1 and CDR2: MNHEY and SMNVEV (reference sequence).

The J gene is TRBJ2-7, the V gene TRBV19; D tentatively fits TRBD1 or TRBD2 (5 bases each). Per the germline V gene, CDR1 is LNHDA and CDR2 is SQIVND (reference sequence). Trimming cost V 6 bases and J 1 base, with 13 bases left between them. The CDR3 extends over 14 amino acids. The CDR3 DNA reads TGTGCCAGTAGATCCCCCGGGGCATCCTACGAGCAGTACTTC. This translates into CASRSPGASYEQYF. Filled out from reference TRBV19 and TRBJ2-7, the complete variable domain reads DGGITQSPKYLFRKEGQNVTLSCEQNLNHDAMYWYRQDPGQGLRLIYYSQIVNDFQKGDIAEGYSVSREKKESFPLTVTSAQKNPTAFYLCASRSPGASYEQYFGPGTRLTVT.

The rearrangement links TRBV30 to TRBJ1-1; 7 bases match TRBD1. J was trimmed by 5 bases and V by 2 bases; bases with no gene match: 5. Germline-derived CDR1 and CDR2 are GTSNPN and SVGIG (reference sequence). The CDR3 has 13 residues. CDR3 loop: CAWSSQTGTEAFF. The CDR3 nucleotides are TGTGCCTGGAGTTCCCAGACAGGGACTGAAGCTTTCTTT.

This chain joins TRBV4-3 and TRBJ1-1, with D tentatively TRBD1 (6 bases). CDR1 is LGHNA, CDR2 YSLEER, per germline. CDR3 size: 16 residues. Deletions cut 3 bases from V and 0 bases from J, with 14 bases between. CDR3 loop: CASSQRQVLVNTEAFF. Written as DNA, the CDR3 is TGCGCCAGCAGCCAGCGACAGGTTTTGGTGAACACTGAAGCTTTCTTT.

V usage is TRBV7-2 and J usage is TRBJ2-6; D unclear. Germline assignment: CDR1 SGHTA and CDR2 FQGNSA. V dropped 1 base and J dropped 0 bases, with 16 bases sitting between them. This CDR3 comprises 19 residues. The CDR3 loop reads CASSLGSYPLLSGANVLTF. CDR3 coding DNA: TGTGCCAGCAGCTTAGGATCGTACCCTCTCCTCTCTGGGGCCAACGTCCTGACTTTC.

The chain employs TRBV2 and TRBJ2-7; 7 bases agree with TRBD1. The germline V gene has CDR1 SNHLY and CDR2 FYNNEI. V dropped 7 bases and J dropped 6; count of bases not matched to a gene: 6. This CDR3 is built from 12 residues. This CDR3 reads CASKQGVVEQYF. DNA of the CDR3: TGTGCCAGCAAGCAGGGGGTAGTCGAGCAGTACTTC.